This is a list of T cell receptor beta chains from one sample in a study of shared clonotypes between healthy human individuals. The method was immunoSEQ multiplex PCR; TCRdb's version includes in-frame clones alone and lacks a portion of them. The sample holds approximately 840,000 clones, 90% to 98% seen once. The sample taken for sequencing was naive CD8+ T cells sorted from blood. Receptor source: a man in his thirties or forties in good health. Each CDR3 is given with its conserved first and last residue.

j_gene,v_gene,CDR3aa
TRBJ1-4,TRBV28,CASREEGYEKLFF
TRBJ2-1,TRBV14,CASSQNRRLDEQFF
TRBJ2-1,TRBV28,CASSLSGSSYNEQFF
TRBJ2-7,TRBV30,CAWGSDRGRSGSNEQYF
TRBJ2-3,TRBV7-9,CASSSVTDTQYF
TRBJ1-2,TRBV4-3,CASSQDRRASFYGYTF
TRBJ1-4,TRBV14,CASSPVQGVKLFF
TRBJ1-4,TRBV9,CASSGQGAISTNEKLFF
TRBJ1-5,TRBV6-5,CASSYSKSNQPQHF
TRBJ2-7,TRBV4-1,CASSQGLVYEQYF
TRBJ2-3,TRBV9,CASNKRDTDTQYF
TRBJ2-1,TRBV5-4,CASSLALPDEQFF
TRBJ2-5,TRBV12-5,CASGLVPSDRQIYF
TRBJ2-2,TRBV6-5,CASSYSSGTTGELFF
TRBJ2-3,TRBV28,CASRGQGTDTQYF
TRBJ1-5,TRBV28,CASRLQGKRNQPQHF
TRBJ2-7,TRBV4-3,CASSQDWAAALYEQYF
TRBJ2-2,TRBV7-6,CASSLTGQTGELFF
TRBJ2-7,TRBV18,CASSLSPLDWSSYEQYF
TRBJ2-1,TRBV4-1,CASSQLTSGSDEQFF
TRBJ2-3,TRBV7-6,CASSLDPSHADTQYF
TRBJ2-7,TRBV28,CASAGPIYEQYF
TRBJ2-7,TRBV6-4,CASSVGSSYEQYF
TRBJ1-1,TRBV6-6,CASSTSGRPNTEAFF
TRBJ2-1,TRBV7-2,CASSSFITGSSYNEQFF
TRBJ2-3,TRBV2,CASIRKLATLTDTQYF
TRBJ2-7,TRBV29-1,CSVEGTGRSSYEQYF
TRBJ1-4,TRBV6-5,CASSRRSLGEKLFF
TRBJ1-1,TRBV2,CASSDTGLGTEAFF
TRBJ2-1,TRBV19,CASSELVNEQFF
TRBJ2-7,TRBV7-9,CASSETRRGLENYEQYF
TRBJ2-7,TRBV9,CASSVNSGVSSYEQYF
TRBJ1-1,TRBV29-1,CSVAGTGIPNTEAFF
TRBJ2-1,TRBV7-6,CASSLNTGTPDNEQFF
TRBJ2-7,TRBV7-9,CASSSSQGRISYEQYF
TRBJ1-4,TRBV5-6,CASSLAAGLEKLFF
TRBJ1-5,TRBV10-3,CAISESWNSNQPQHF
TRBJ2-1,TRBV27,CASSPFWTGSSYNEQFF
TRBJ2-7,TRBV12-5,CASGFRGVESPYEQYF
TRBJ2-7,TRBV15,CATRATGDYEQYF
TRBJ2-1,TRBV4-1,CASSQDSSSYYNEQFF
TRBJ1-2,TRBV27,CASSSRQGVYYGYTF
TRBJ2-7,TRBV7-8,CASSSEAGGDEQYF
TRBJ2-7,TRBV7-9,CASSSGTSGRVGEQYF
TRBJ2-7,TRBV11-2,CASSLEVLDSGTYEQYF
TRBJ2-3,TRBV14,CASSQRRTHTDTQYF
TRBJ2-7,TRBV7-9,CASSLWAEDEQYF
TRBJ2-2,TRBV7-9,CASPSFDDTRELFF
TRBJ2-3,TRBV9,CASSVASTSTDTQYF
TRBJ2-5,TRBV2,CASRILGLAVLETQYF
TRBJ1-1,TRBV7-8,CASSLRWRSGGPLDTEAFF